This T cell receptor (beta chain) came from a study of technical replicates of blood from a few donors. Trimming pared 3 bases from V and 6 bases from J, leaving 8 bases between. Germline CDR1 and CDR2: LNHDA and SQIVND (reference sequence). The CDR3 spans 12 residues. Profiling relied on immunoSEQ multiplex PCR, and the TCRdb table lists in-frame clones only, not all of them. The table lists roughly 79,000 clones, around 92% of them singletons. The clonotype was recovered from a human donor in good health. Some clones in this sample may be carry-over from other donors' samples. V and J are TRBV19 and TRBJ1-1; D is uncertain. What was sequenced was T cells isolated from PBMCs. CDR3 bases: TGTGCCAGTAGTATTTGGAGGGCTGAAGCTTTCTTT. This gives the protein CASSIWRAEAFF. Full variable domain (outside the CDR3, taken from reference TRBV19 and TRBJ1-1): DGGITQSPKYLFRKEGQNVTLSCEQNLNHDAMYWYRQDPGQGLRLIYYSQIVNDFQKGDIAEGYSVSREKKESFPLTVTSAQKNPTAFYLCASSIWRAEAFFGQGTRLTVV.